The sequence of this T cell receptor (beta chain) was determined in a study of cytomegalovirus exposure and HLA in healthy donors. Researchers ran the PCR with 60 Vbeta and 13 Jbeta primers. Method: immunoSEQ multiplex PCR; TCRdb's copy keeps in-frame clones and lacks some. In the table there are about 200,000 clones, roughly 85% of which are singletons. The ends lost 3 bases at V and 0 bases at J; junction bases unmatched: 2. The CDR3 totals 15 residues. CDR1 is SGHRS, CDR2 YFSETQ, per germline. This TCR came from a woman aged 25 to 39 in good health and CMV-seropositive. The specimen sequenced was PBMCs. The chain joins TRBV5-1 to TRBJ2-2; 7 bases agree with TRBD1. The CDR3 sequence is CASSWGQTNTGELFF. As DNA, the CDR3 is TGCGCCAGCAGCTGGGGACAGACGAACACCGGGGAGCTGTTTTTT.